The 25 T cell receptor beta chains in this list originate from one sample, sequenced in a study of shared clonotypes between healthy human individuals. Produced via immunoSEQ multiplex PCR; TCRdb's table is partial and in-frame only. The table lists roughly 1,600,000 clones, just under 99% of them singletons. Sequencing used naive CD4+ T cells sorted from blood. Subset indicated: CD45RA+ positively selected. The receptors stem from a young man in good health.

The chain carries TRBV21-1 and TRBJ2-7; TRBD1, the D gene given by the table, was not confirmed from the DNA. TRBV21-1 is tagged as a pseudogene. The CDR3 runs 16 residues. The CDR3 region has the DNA TGTGAGCGGAAAGCGCTCGAAGAGGGGGCCTGTTACGAGCAGTACTTC. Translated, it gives CERKALEEGACYEQYF.

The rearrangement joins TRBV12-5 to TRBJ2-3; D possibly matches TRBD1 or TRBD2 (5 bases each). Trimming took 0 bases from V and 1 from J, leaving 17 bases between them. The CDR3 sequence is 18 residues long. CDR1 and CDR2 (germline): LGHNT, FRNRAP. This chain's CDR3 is CASGLVREGVRGTDTQYF. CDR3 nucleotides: TGTGCTAGTGGTTTGGTACGCGAGGGAGTCAGGGGCACAGATACGCAGTATTTT.

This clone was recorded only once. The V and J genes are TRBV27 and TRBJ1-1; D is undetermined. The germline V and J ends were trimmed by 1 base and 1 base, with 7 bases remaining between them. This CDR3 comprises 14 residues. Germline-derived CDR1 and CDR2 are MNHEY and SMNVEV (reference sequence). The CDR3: CASSLYSTNTEAFF. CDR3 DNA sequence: TGTGCCAGCAGTTTATACAGCACGAACACTGAAGCTTTCTTT.

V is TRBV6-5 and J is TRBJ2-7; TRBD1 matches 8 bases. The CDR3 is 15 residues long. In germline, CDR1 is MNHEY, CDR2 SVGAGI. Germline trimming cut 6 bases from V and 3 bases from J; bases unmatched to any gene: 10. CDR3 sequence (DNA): TGTGCCAGCAGCTTACGGACAGGGAATTTCTACGAGCAGTACTTC. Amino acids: CASSLRTGNFYEQYF.

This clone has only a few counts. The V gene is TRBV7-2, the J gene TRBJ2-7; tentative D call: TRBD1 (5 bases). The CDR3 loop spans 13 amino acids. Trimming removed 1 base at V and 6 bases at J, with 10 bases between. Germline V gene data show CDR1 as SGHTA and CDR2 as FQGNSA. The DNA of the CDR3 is TGTGCCAGCAGCTTAGGGCAGGGTTTCGAGCAGTACTTC. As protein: CASSLGQGFEQYF.

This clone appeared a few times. CDR3 nucleotide sequence: TGTGCCACTGCGGACAGGGACATGAACACTGAAGCTTTCTTT. This encodes CATADRDMNTEAFF. The chain is built from TRBV28 and TRBJ1-1; 8 positions match TRBD1. Germline V gene lookup returns CDR1 MDHEN and CDR2 SYDVKM. The CDR3 sequence is 14 residues long. Trimming took 10 bases from V and 0 from J; bases not matched to a gene: 7.

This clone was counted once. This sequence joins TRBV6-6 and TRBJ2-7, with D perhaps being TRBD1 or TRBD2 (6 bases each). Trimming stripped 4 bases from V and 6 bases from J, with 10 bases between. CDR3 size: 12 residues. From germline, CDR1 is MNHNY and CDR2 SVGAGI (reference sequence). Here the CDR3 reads CASSSGAGEQYF. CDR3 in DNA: TGTGCCAGCAGTTCGGGGGCGGGCGAGCAGTACTTC.

The CDR3 bases are TGTGCCAGCAGCTTGGTATGGGGTATGAACACTGAAGCTTTCTTT. Its protein product is CASSLVWGMNTEAFF. The chain links TRBV5-6 to TRBJ1-1, with unresolved D. Trimming shortened V by 0 bases and J by 0 bases, and 9 bases separated the two germline ends. Germline-derived CDR1 and CDR2 are SGHDT and YYEEEE. The length of the CDR3 is 15 residues.

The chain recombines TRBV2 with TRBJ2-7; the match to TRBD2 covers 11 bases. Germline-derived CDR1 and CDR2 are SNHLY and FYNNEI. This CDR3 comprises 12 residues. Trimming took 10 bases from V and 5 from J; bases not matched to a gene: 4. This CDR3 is CAKGLAVNEQYF. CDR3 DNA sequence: TGTGCCAAGGGACTAGCGGTCAACGAGCAGTACTTC.

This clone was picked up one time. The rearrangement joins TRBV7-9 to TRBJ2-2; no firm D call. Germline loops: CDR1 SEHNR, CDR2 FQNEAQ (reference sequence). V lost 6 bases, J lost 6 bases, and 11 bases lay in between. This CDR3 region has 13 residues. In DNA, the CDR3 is TGTGCCAGCAGAGAGACGAGCCCCGGGGAGCTGTTTTTT. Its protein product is CASRETSPGELFF.

The CDR3 DNA is TGTGCCAGCGGACTTCTGTCGGGAGTCGCAGATACGCAGTATTTT. Amino acids: CASGLLSGVADTQYF. The chain links TRBV28 to TRBJ2-3, with a possible D match to TRBD2 (6 bases). The CDR3 consists of 15 residues. V shed 8 bases and J shed 4 bases, with 19 bases lying between them. CDR1 is MDHEN and CDR2 is SYDVKM in the germline V gene.

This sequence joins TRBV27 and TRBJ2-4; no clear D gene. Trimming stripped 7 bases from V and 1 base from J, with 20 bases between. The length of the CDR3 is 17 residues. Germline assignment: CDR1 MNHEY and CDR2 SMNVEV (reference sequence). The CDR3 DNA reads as TGTGCCAGCATCTCTGTTGGCCCCAGGTGGGCCAAAAACATTCAGTACTTC. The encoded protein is CASISVGPRWAKNIQYF.

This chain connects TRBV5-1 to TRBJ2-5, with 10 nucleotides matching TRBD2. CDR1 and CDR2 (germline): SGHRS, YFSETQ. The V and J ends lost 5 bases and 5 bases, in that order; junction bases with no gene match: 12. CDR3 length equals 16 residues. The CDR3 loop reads CASRVAVLAGRETQYF. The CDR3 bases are TGCGCCAGCAGGGTAGCGGTACTAGCGGGACGTGAGACCCAGTACTTC. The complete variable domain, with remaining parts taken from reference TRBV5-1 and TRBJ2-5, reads KAGVTQTPRYLIKTRGQQVTLSCSPISGHRSVSWYQQTPGQGLQFLFEYFSETQRNKGNFPGRFSGRQFSNSRSEMNVSTLELGDSALYLCASRVAVLAGRETQYFGPGTRLLVL.

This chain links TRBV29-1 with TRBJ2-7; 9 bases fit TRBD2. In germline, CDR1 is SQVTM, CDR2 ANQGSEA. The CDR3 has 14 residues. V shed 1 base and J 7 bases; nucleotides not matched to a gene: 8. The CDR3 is CSVEGLAGENEQYF. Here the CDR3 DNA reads TGCAGCGTTGAAGGGTTAGCGGGAGAAAATGAGCAGTACTTC.

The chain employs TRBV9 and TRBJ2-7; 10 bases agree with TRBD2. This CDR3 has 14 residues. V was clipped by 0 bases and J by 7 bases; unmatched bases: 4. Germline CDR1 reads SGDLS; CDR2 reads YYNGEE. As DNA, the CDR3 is TGTGCCAGCAGCGTAGAAGCGGGAGGGTGGGAGCAGTACTTC. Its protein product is CASSVEAGGWEQYF. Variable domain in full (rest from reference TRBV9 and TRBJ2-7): DSGVTQTPKHLITATGQRVTLRCSPRSGDLSVYWYQQSLDQGLQFLIQYYNGEERAKGNILERFSAQQFPDLHSELNLSSLELGDSALYFCASSVEAGGWEQYFGPGTRLTVT.

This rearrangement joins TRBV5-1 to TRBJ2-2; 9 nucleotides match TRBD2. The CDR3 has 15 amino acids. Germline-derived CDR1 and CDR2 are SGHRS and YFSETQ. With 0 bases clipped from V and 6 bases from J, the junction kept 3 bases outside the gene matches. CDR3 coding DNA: TGCGCCAGCAGCTTGGAGGGACTAGCTCCCGGGGAGCTGTTTTTT. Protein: CASSLEGLAPGELFF.

The CDR3 nucleotides read TGTGCCAGCAGTTACTCGGGGACAGGGGGAACTGAAGCTTTCTTT. It is translated as CASSYSGTGGTEAFF. This chain links TRBV6-6 with TRBJ1-1; 11 bases line up with TRBD1. Unmatched junction bases numbered 2, after V lost 0 bases and J lost 5 bases. The germline V gene encodes CDR1 MNHNY and CDR2 SVGAGI (reference sequence). This CDR3 is 15 amino acids long.

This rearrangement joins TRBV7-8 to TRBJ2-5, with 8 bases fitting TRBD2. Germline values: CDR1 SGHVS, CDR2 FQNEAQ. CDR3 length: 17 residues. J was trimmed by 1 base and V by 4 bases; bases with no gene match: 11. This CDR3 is CASSWFVAAGVQETQYF. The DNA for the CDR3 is TGTGCCAGCAGCTGGTTCGTTGCAGCGGGGGTCCAAGAGACCCAGTACTTC. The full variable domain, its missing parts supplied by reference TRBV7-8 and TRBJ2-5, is GAGVSQSPRYKVAKRGQDVALRCDPISGHVSLFWYQQALGQGPEFLTYFQNEAQLDKSGLPSDRFFAERPEGSVSTLKIQRTQQEDSAVYLCASSWFVAAGVQETQYFGPGTRLLVL.

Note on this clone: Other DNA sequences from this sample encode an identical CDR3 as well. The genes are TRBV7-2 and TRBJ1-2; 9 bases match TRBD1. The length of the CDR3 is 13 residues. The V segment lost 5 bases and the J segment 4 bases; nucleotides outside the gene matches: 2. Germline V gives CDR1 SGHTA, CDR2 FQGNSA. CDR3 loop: CASSPGQGYGYTF. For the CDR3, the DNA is TGTGCCAGCAGCCCGGGACAGGGCTATGGCTACACCTTC.

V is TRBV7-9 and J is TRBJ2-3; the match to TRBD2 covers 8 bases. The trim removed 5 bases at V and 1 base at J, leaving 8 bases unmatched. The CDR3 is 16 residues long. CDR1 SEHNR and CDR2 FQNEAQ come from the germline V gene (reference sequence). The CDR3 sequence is CASSHPGLAGTDTQYF. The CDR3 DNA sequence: TGTGCCAGCAGCCATCCCGGACTAGCCGGCACAGATACGCAGTATTTT.

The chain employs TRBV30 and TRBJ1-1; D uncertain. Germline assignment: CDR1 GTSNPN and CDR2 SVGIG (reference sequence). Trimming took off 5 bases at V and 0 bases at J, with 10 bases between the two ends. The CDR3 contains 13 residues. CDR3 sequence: CAWGKVLNTEAFF. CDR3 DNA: TGTGCCTGGGGGAAAGTCTTGAACACTGAAGCTTTCTTT.

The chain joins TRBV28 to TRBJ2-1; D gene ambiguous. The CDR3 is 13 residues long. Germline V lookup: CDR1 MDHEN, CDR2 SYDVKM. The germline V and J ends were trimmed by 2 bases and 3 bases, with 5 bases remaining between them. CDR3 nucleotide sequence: TGTGCCAGCAGTTTAACCATCTACAATGAGCAGTTCTTC. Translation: CASSLTIYNEQFF.

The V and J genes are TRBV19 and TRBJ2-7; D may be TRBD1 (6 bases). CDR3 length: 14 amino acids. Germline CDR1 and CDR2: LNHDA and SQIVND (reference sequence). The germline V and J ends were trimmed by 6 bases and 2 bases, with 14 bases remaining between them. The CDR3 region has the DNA TGTGCCAGTAGCCCCGGACAGCCTCCCTACGAGCAGTACTTC. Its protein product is CASSPGQPPYEQYF.

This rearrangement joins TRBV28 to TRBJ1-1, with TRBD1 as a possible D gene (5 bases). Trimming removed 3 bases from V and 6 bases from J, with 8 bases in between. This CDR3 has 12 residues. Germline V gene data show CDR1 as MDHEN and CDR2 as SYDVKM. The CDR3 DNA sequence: TGTGCCAGCAGTTTCCCGGGGGCTGAAGCTTTCTTT. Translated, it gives CASSFPGAEAFF.

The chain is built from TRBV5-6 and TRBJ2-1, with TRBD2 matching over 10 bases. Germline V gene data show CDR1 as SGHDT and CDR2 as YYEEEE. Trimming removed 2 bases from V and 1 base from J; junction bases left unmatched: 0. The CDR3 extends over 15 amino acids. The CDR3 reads CASSLLAGSYNEQFF. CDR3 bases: TGTGCCAGCAGCTTACTAGCGGGGTCCTACAATGAGCAGTTCTTC.